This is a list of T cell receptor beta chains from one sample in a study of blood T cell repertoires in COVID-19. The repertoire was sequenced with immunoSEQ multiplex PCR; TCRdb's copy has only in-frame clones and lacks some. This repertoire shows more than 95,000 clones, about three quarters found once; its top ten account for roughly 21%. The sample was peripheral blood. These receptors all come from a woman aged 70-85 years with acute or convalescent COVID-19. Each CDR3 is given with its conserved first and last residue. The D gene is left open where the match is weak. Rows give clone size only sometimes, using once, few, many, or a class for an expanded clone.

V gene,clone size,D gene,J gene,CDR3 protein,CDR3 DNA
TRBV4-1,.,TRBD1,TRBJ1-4,CASSPGGRLEKLFF,TGCGCCAGCAGCCCAGGGGGCCGTCTTGAAAAACTGTTTTTT
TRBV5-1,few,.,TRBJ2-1,CASSGASEGNEQFF,TGCGCCAGCAGTGGGGCATCGGAAGGAAATGAGCAGTTCTTC
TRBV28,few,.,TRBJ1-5,CASWEGRSFRPQHF,TGTGCCAGCTGGGAGGGGAGGTCTTTTCGGCCCCAGCATTTT
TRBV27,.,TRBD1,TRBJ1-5,CASSSRTGVEQPQHF,TGTGCCAGCAGTTCCCGGACAGGGGTTGAACAGCCCCAGCATTTT
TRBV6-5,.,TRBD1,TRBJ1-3,CASSHRDRAGNTIYF,TGTGCCAGCAGTCACCGGGACAGGGCTGGAAACACCATATATTTT
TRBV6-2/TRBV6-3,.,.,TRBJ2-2,CASSPRGAGGELFF,TGTGCCAGCAGTCCGCGGGGTGCAGGCGGGGAGCTGTTTTTT
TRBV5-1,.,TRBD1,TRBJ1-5,CASSWGTGKHQPQHF,TGCGCCAGCAGCTGGGGGACAGGGAAGCATCAGCCCCAGCATTTT
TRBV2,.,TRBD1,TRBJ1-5,CASTREDRAKQPQHF,TGTGCCAGCACCAGGGAGGACAGGGCAAAACAGCCCCAGCATTTT
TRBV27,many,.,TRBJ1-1,CASSLYRDTEAFF,TGTGCCAGCAGTTTATACAGGGACACTGAAGCTTTCTTT
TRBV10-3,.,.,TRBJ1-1,CATMTANTEAFF,TGTGCCACCATGACAGCGAACACTGAAGCTTTCTTT
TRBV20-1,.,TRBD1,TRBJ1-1,CSASEGAPRRTEAFF,TGCAGTGCTAGTGAGGGGGCGCCGCGTAGGACTGAAGCTTTCTTT
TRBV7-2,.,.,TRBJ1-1,CASSSDINTEAFF,TGTGCCAGCAGCTCGGACATTAACACTGAAGCTTTCTTT
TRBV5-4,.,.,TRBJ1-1,CASSPHRENTEAFF,TGTGCCAGCAGCCCCCACAGGGAGAACACTGAAGCTTTCTTT
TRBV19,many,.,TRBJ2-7,CASSQDSSRYYEQYF,TGTGCCAGTAGTCAGGACAGCTCCCGCTACTACGAGCAGTACTTC
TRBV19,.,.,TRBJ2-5,CASSIRQGYQETQYF,TGTGCCAGTAGTATTCGTCAGGGATACCAAGAGACCCAGTACTTC
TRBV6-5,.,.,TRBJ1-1,CASSQYMKNTEAFF,TGTGCCAGCAGCCAATACATGAAGAACACTGAAGCTTTCTTT
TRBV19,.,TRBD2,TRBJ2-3,CASSIAGGDTQYF,TGTGCCAGTAGTATTGCGGGGGGAGATACGCAGTATTTT
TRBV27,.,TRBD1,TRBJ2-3,CASINRGYGTDTQYF,TGTGCCAGCATTAACAGGGGTTATGGCACAGATACGCAGTATTTT
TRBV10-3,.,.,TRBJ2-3,CAINRASTDTQYF,TGTGCCATCAACAGGGCTAGCACAGATACGCAGTATTTT
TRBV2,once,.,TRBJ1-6,CASNAGARRNSPLHF,TGTGCCAGCAATGCGGGGGCGCGGCGCAATTCACCCCTCCACTTT
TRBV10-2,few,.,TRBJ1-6,CASSESARGNSPLHF,TGCGCCAGCAGTGAGTCGGCCAGGGGAAATTCACCCCTCCACTTT
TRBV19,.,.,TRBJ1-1,CASSIDPGGGTEAFF,TGTGCCAGTAGTATAGATCCGGGAGGGGGCACTGAAGCTTTCTTT
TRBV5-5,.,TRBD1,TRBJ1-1,CASSWGQGASEAFF,TGTGCCAGCAGCTGGGGACAGGGGGCTTCTGAAGCTTTCTTT
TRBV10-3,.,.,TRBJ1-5,CAISESGGSNQPQHF,TGTGCCATCAGTGAGTCTGGGGGGAGCAATCAGCCCCAGCATTTT
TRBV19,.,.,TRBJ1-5,CASSSLGNQPQHF,TGTGCCAGTAGTAGCCTGGGCAACCAGCCCCAGCATTTT
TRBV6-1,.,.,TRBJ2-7,CASSDIDSPYEQYF,TGTGCCAGCAGTGATATAGACAGCCCCTACGAGCAGTACTTC
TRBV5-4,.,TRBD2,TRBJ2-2,CASRPGTSGNTGELFF,TGTGCCAGCAGACCAGGGACTAGCGGGAACACCGGGGAGCTGTTTTTT
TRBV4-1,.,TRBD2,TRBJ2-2,CASSQTSGASNTGELFF,TGCGCCAGCAGCCAGACTAGCGGGGCCTCGAACACCGGGGAGCTGTTTTTT
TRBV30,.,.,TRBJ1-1,CAWSSRAGTEAFF,TGTGCCTGGAGTTCGAGGGCAGGCACTGAAGCTTTCTTT
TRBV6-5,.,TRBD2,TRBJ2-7,CASSYSGTSGAYEQYF,TGTGCCAGCAGTTACTCTGGGACTAGCGGGGCCTACGAGCAGTACTTC
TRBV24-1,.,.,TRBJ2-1,CATSDTGSYNEQFF,TGTGCCACCAGTGATACAGGCTCCTACAATGAGCAGTTCTTC
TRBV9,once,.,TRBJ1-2,CASSVVGSGGLNYGYTF,TGTGCCAGCAGCGTAGTTGGTTCGGGGGGCTTGAACTATGGCTACACCTTC
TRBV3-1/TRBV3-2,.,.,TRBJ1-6,CASSPRNSPLHF,TGTGCCAGCAGCCCCCGTAATTCACCCCTCCACTTT
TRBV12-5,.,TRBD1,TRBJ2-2,CASARNRGTGELFF,TGTGCTAGTGCCCGGAACAGGGGCACCGGGGAGCTGTTTTTT
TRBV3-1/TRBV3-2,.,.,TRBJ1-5,CASSRSQGAGLMGQPQHF,TGTGCCAGCAGCCGCTCACAGGGCGCCGGTTTGATGGGTCAGCCCCAGCATTTT
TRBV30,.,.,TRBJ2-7,CAWMGANSYEQYF,TGTGCCTGGATGGGCGCAAACTCCTACGAGCAGTACTTC
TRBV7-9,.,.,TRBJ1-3,CASSPPGGVENTIYF,TGTGCCAGCAGTCCCCCGGGAGGGGTGGAAAACACCATATATTTT
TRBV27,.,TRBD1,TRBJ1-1,CASSHADRATEAFF,TGTGCCAGCAGTCACGCCGACAGGGCCACTGAAGCTTTCTTT
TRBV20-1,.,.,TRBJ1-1,CSATGGFEAFF,TGCAGTGCGACAGGTGGATTTGAAGCTTTCTTT
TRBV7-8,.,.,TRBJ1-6,CASSVAGPGYSPLHF,TGTGCCAGCAGCGTAGCTGGACCGGGGTATTCACCCCTCCACTTT